Each of the 18 T cell receptor beta chains below was sequenced from the same sample in a study of cytomegalovirus exposure and HLA in healthy donors. The PCR made use of 60 Vbeta and 13 Jbeta primers. Profiled with immunoSEQ multiplex PCR; TCRdb holds only in-frame clones, not every one. This sample has approximately 110,000 clones, with more than 75% found just once. Material for sequencing was PBMCs. The receptor set was obtained from an older woman in good health and CMV-seropositive.

This clone was recorded a few times. The chain recombines TRBV6-6 with TRBJ1-1, with D tentatively TRBD1 (6 bases). V lost 7 bases and J lost 7, with 16 bases in between. This CDR3 contains 13 residues. Germline-derived CDR1 and CDR2 are MNHNY and SVGAGI (reference sequence). Written as DNA, the CDR3 is TGTGCCAGCAACCCAGGGGTCCTCGATGAAGCTTTCTTT. Its translation is CASNPGVLDEAFF.

The V call is TRBV9, the J call TRBJ2-7; TRBD2 agrees at 7 bases. CDR3 size: 15 residues. Trimming at V came to 0 bases and at J to 6 bases, leaving 9 bases not matched to a gene. Germline CDR1 and CDR2: SGDLS and YYNGEE. This CDR3 is CASSVVPGGGFEQYF. DNA of the CDR3: TGTGCCAGCAGCGTAGTTCCGGGAGGAGGATTCGAGCAGTACTTC.

In this sample, this clone turned up a few times. The chain employs TRBV6-5 and TRBJ1-2; D is perhaps TRBD1 (6 bases). The CDR3 has 14 amino acids. Looked up from germline, CDR1 is MNHEY and CDR2 is SVGAGI. V was cut by 6 bases and J by 7 bases, with 18 bases left in between. CDR3 nucleotide sequence: TGTGCCAGCAGGGGAAACAGGGAAGATCTTGGCTACACCTTC. Translated, it gives CASRGNREDLGYTF.

The chain employs TRBV7-2 and TRBJ2-3; the D is unclear. Trimming pared 3 bases from V and 2 bases from J, leaving 9 bases between. The CDR3 covers 14 residues. From germline, CDR1 is SGHTA and CDR2 FQGNSA. The CDR3 reads CASSFPEVTDTQYF. CDR3 DNA sequence: TGTGCCAGCAGCTTTCCCGAGGTCACAGATACGCAGTATTTT. The whole variable domain, remainder taken from reference TRBV7-2 and TRBJ2-3, is GAGVSQSPSNKVTEKGKDVELRCDPISGHTALYWYRQSLGQGLEFLIYFQGNSAPDKSGLPSDRFSAERTGGSVSTLTIQRTQQEDSAVYLCASSFPEVTDTQYFGPGTRLTVL.

The chain carries TRBV7-2 and TRBJ2-7, with D perhaps TRBD2 (5 bases). The CDR3 consists of 15 residues. V dropped 5 bases and J dropped 4 bases, with 18 bases sitting between them. The germline CDR1 and CDR2 sequences are SGHTA and FQGNSA. This chain's CDR3 is CASSPGGLARYEQYF. The CDR3 coding sequence is TGTGCCAGCAGCCCAGGTGGCCTAGCCAGATACGAGCAGTACTTC.

The chain has TRBV28 and TRBJ1-1; D ambiguous. This CDR3 has 17 residues. The V end was cut by 3 bases, the J end by 7 bases, with 24 bases between. Per germline, CDR1 MDHEN and CDR2 SYDVKM. The CDR3 DNA follows: TGTGCCAGCAGTTTCAGGTTCCGAAAGATCGACAAAGTTGAAGCTTTCTTT. Translating it yields CASSFRFRKIDKVEAFF.

The chain couples TRBV7-3 to TRBJ1-4, with D unclear. Germline V lookup: CDR1 SGHTA, CDR2 FQGTGA. V was cut by 5 bases and J by 0 bases, with 13 bases left in between. This CDR3 is built from 16 residues. CDR3 protein: CASSGQMVATNEKLFF. The CDR3 bases are TGTGCCAGCAGCGGTCAGATGGTTGCAACTAATGAAAAACTGTTTTTT.

This clone was seen a few times. The chain uses TRBV6-6 and TRBJ1-2; D may be TRBD1 (6 bases). The V gene lost 0 bases and the J gene lost 4 bases, with 15 bases spanning the gap. Germline assignment: CDR1 MNHNY and CDR2 SVGAGI (reference sequence). This CDR3 has 16 amino acids. CDR3 DNA sequence: TGTGCCAGCAGTTACTCGGGCACACAGGGCCCCTATGGCTACACCTTC. Protein sequence: CASSYSGTQGPYGYTF.

The rearrangement links TRBV27 to TRBJ1-1; D is ambiguous. The CDR3 consists of 14 residues. Germline V lookup: CDR1 MNHEY, CDR2 SMNVEV (reference sequence). V lost 7 bases and J lost 0, with 12 bases in between. CDR3 in amino acids: CASIPGALNTEAFF. The CDR3 coding sequence is TGTGCCAGCATCCCAGGCGCATTGAACACTGAAGCTTTCTTT.

The chain has TRBV5-6 and TRBJ1-6, with 7 bases fitting TRBD1. V lost 4 bases, J lost 7 bases, and 2 bases stayed unmatched. CDR1 SGHDT and CDR2 YYEEEE come from the germline V gene. This CDR3 has 13 amino acids. The CDR3 DNA follows: TGTGCCAGCAGCACAGGGGTCAATTCACCCCTCCACTTT. It yields the protein CASSTGVNSPLHF.

Only a few counts were recorded for this clone. This chain links TRBV7-6 with TRBJ2-7; 7 bases match TRBD1. This CDR3 is 18 amino acids long. Germline lookup yields CDR1 SGHVS and CDR2 FNYEAQ. The V and J ends lost 5 bases and 0 bases, in that order; junction bases with no gene match: 16. The CDR3 region is CASSRRPPGTVSSYEQYF. In nucleotides, the CDR3 is TGTGCCAGCAGCCGCCGGCCACCCGGGACAGTTAGCTCCTACGAGCAGTACTTC. Full variable domain (remainder filled in from reference TRBV7-6 and TRBJ2-7): GAGVSQSPRYKVTKRGQDVALRCDPISGHVSLYWYRQALGQGPEFLTYFNYEAQQDKSGLPNDRFSAERPEGSISTLTIQRTEQRDSAMYRCASSRRPPGTVSSYEQYFGPGTRLTVT.

The CDR3 reads CASRTGTGSNQPQHF. CDR3 nucleotides: TGTGCCAGCAGAACCGGGACAGGTAGCAATCAGCCCCAGCATTTT. This chain uses TRBV27 with TRBJ1-5, with 8 bases identical to TRBD1. The germline CDR1 and CDR2 sequences are MNHEY and SMNVEV (reference sequence). The CDR3 is 15 residues long. Losses at the gene ends were 6 bases for V and 0 bases for J; bases not matched to a gene: 4.

The V call is TRBV5-1, the J call TRBJ2-7; perhaps TRBD1 as D (7 bases). The V gene's germline CDR1 is SGHRS and CDR2 YFSETQ. The CDR3 runs to 16 residues. The V end was cut by 1 base, the J end by 4 bases, with 18 bases between. CDR3 sequence reads: CASSLFPAQGTYEQYF. CDR3 nucleotide sequence: TGCGCCAGCAGCTTGTTCCCGGCACAGGGGACTTACGAGCAGTACTTC. The full variable domain, rest sourced from reference TRBV5-1 and TRBJ2-7, is KAGVTQTPRYLIKTRGQQVTLSCSPISGHRSVSWYQQTPGQGLQFLFEYFSETQRNKGNFPGRFSGRQFSNSRSEMNVSTLELGDSALYLCASSLFPAQGTYEQYFGPGTRLTVT.

This sequence joins TRBV10-3 and TRBJ2-1; TRBD1 agrees at 7 bases. Germline V lookup: CDR1 ENHRY, CDR2 SYGVKD. This CDR3 has 17 residues. V was clipped by 10 bases and J by 0 bases; unmatched bases: 15. CDR3 amino acids: CATHMPGQQSSYNEQFF. The CDR3 DNA reads as TGTGCCACCCACATGCCGGGACAGCAGAGCTCCTACAATGAGCAGTTCTTC.

The chain links TRBV14 to TRBJ1-1; D may be TRBD1 (6 bases). The ends were cut back, 0 bases at V and 5 bases at J, with 22 bases in the middle. This CDR3 is 18 amino acids long. Germline CDR1 SGHDN, CDR2 FVKESK. The CDR3 nucleotides read TGTGCCAGCAGCCAAGATATAGGATTCAGGGGAATGATAACTGAAGCTTTCTTT. This encodes CASSQDIGFRGMITEAFF.

V usage is TRBV5-1 and J usage is TRBJ2-7; TRBD1 matches 8 bases. The germline CDR1 and CDR2 sequences are SGHRS and YFSETQ. This CDR3 contains 15 residues. J gave up 5 bases and V 1 base, and 8 bases lay outside the gene matches. For the CDR3, the DNA is TGCGCCAGCAGCTTGTTAGACAGGGGAATCCACGAGCAGTACTTC. Translation: CASSLLDRGIHEQYF.

A single count supports this clone. The chain has TRBV5-4 and TRBJ1-6, with a possible D match to TRBD1 (5 bases). Germline V gives CDR1 SGHNT, CDR2 YYREEE (reference sequence). Deletions cut 9 bases from V and 6 bases from J, with 16 bases between. The CDR3 is 14 residues long. The CDR3 coding sequence is TGTGCCACAGGACCGCTGGGGGGTAATTCACCCCTCCACTTT. As protein: CATGPLGGNSPLHF.

The gene calls are TRBV2 and TRBJ1-2, with no clear D. The CDR3 has 12 amino acids. Trimming cost V 8 bases and J 3 bases, with 10 bases left between them. CDR1 and CDR2 (germline): SNHLY, FYNNEI. The CDR3 reads CASSLTDYGYTF. The CDR3 DNA sequence: TGTGCCAGCTCATTAACAGACTATGGCTACACCTTC.